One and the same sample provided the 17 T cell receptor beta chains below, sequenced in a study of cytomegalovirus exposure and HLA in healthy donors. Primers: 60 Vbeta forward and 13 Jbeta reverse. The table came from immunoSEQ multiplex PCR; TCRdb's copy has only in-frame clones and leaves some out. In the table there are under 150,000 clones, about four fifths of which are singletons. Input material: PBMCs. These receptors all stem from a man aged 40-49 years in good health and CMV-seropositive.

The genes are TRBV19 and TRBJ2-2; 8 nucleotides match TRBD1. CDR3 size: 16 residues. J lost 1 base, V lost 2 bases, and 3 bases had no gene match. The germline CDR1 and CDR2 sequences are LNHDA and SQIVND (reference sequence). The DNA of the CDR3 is TGTGCCAGTAGTATACTTGGGACAGGGAACACCGGGGAGCTGTTTTTT. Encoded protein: CASSILGTGNTGELFF.

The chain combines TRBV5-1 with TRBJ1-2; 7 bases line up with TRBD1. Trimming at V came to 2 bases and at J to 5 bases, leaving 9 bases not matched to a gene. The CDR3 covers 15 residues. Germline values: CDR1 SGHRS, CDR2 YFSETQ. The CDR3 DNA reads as TGCGCCAGCAGCTTTCACGGCAGGGGGATGTATGGCTACACCTTC. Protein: CASSFHGRGMYGYTF.

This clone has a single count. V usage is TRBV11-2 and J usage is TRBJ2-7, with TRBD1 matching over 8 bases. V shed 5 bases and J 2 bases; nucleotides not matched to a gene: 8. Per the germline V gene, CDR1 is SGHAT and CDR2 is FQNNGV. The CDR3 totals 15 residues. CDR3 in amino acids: CASSPGTGLTYEQYF. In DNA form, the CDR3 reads TGTGCCAGCAGCCCGGGGACAGGTCTCACCTACGAGCAGTACTTC. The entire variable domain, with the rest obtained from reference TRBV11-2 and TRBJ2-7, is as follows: EAGVAQSPRYKIIEKRQSVAFWCNPISGHATLYWYQQILGQGPKLLIQFQNNGVVDDSQLPKDRFSAERLKGVDSTLKIQPAKLEDSAVYLCASSPGTGLTYEQYFGPGTRLTVT.

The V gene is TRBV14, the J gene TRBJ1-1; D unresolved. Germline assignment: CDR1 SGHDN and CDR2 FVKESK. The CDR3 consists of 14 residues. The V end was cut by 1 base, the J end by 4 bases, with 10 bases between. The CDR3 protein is CASSQVASGTEAFF. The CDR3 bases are TGTGCCAGCAGCCAAGTAGCCAGCGGCACTGAAGCTTTCTTT.

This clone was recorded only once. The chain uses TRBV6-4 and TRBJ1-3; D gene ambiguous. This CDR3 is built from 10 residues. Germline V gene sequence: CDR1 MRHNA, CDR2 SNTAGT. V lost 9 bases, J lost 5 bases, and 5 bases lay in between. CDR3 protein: CARQRNTIYF. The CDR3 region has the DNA TGTGCCAGGCAGAGAAACACCATATATTTT.

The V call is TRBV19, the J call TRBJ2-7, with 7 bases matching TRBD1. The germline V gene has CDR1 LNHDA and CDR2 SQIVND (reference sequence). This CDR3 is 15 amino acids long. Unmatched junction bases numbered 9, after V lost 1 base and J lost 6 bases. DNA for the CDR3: TGTGCCAGTAGTATAGTACAGGGGAGTCCAAGCGAGCAGTACTTC. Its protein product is CASSIVQGSPSEQYF.

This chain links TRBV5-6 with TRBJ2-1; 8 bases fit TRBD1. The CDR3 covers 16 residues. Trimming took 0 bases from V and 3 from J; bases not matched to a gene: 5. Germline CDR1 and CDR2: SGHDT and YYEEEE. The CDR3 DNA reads TGTGCCAGCAGCTTGGTAGGACAGGGCATCTACAATGAGCAGTTCTTC. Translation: CASSLVGQGIYNEQFF.

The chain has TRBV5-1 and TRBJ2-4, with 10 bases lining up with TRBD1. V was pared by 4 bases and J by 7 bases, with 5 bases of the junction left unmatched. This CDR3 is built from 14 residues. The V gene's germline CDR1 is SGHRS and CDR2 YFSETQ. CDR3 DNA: TGCGCCAGCAGCCCGGGACAGGGGTGGAACATTCAGTACTTC. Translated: CASSPGQGWNIQYF. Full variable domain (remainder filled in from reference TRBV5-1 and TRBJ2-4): KAGVTQTPRYLIKTRGQQVTLSCSPISGHRSVSWYQQTPGQGLQFLFEYFSETQRNKGNFPGRFSGRQFSNSRSEMNVSTLELGDSALYLCASSPGQGWNIQYFGAGTRLSVL.

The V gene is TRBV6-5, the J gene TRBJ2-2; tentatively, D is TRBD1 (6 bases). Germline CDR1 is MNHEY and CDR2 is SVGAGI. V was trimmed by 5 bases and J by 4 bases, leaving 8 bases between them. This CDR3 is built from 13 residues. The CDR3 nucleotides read TGTGCCAGCAGTCTGGACAGCACCGGGGAGCTGTTTTTT. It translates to CASSLDSTGELFF.

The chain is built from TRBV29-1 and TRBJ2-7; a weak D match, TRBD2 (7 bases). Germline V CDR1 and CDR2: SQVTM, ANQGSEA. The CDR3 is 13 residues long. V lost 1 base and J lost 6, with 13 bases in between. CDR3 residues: CSVEGWGGGEQYF. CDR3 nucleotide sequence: TGCAGCGTTGAAGGCTGGGGGGGCGGCGAGCAGTACTTC.

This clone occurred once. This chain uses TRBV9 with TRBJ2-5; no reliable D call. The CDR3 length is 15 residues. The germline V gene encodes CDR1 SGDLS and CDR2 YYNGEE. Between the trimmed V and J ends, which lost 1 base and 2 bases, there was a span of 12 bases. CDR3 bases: TGTGCCAGCAGCGTAACCCCGCAGGCTCAAGAGACCCAGTACTTC. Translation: CASSVTPQAQETQYF. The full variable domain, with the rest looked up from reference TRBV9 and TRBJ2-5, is DSGVTQTPKHLITATGQRVTLRCSPRSGDLSVYWYQQSLDQGLQFLIQYYNGEERAKGNILERFSAQQFPDLHSELNLSSLELGDSALYFCASSVTPQAQETQYFGPGTRLLVL.

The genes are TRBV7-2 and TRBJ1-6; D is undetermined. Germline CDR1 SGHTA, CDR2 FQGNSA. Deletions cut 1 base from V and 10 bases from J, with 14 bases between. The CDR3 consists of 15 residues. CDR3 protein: CASSLVAGDGSPLHF. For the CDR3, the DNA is TGTGCCAGCAGCTTAGTAGCCGGGGATGGCTCACCCCTCCACTTT.

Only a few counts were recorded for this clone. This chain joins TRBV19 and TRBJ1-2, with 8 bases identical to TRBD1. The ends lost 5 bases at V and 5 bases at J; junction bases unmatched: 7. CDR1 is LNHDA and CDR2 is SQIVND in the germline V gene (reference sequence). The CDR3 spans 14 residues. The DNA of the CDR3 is TGTGCCAGTAGTCCCACCCGGACAGGGTATGGCTACACCTTC. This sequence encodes CASSPTRTGYGYTF.

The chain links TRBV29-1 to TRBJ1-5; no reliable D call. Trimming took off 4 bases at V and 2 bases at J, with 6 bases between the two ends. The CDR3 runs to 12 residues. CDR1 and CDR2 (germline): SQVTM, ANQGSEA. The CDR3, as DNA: TGCAGCGTTGGGCAGGGCAATCAGCCCCAGCATTTT. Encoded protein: CSVGQGNQPQHF.

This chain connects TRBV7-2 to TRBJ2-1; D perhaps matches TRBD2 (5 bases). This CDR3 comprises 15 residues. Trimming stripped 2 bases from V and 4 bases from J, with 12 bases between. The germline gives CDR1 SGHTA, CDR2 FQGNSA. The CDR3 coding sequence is TGTGCCAGCAGCTTACCCGGACTTATTTACAATGAGCAGTTCTTC. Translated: CASSLPGLIYNEQFF.

CDR3 sequence (DNA): TGTGCCAGCAGTGGGCTCTACGAGCAGTACTTC. Translation: CASSGLYEQYF. The rearrangement links TRBV25-1 to TRBJ2-7; D not certain. Germline V gene lookup returns CDR1 MGHDK and CDR2 SYGVNS. This CDR3 spans 11 amino acids. V was clipped by 4 bases and J by 3 bases, with 4 bases between them.

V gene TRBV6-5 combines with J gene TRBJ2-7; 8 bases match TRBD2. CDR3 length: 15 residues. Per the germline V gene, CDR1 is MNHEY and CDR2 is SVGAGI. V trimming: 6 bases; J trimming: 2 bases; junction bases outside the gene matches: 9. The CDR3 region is CASSNSGGATYEQYF. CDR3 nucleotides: TGTGCCAGCAGCAACTCGGGGGGGGCCACCTACGAGCAGTACTTC.